The rows below give T cell receptor beta chains drawn from one sample of a study of cytomegalovirus exposure and HLA in healthy donors. The table came from immunoSEQ multiplex PCR; TCRdb's copy has only in-frame clones and leaves some out. The sample yields about 160,000 clones, roughly 80% seen once. Sequenced material: PBMCs. All receptors derive from a man aged 45-65 years in good health and CMV-seropositive. CDR3s include the opening cysteine and the closing phenylalanine or tryptophan. D genes are given only for firm matches. Clone size is given for some rows only: seen once, a few or many times, or a class if the clone is expanded.

cdr3_aa	cdr3_nt	d_call	v_call	j_call	clone_size
CAWKQGPGNTIYF	TGTGCCTGGAAACAGGGACCTGGAAACACCATATATTTT	NA	TRBV30	TRBJ1-3	NA
CASSRYQGAHYGYTF	TGTGCCAGCAGTCGATACCAGGGGGCCCACTATGGCTACACCTTC	TRBD1	TRBV27	TRBJ1-2	NA
CASSPLRTGKTGELFF	TGTGCCAGCAGTCCCCTACGGACAGGGAAGACCGGGGAGCTGTTTTTT	TRBD1	TRBV27	TRBJ2-2	NA
CASSQVGGTTYNEQFF	TGTGCCAGCAGCCAAGTGGGCGGGACGACCTACAATGAGCAGTTCTTC	NA	TRBV4-2	TRBJ2-1	NA
CASSFQGGRQEKLFF	TGCGCCAGCAGCTTTCAGGGGGGACGGCAGGAAAAACTGTTTTTT	TRBD1	TRBV5-1	TRBJ1-4	NA
CASSEDPRVGQPQHF	TGTGCCAGCAGTGAAGACCCCAGGGTCGGACAGCCCCAGCATTTT	NA	TRBV2	TRBJ1-5	NA
CASSLGQVAYEQYF	TGCGCCAGCAGCTTGGGTCAGGTTGCCTACGAGCAGTACTTC	NA	TRBV5-1	TRBJ2-7	few
CASSQQGPNTEAFF	TGCGCCAGCAGCCAACAGGGCCCGAACACTGAAGCTTTCTTT	NA	TRBV5-1	TRBJ1-1	once
CASSSDRGRDTQYF	TGTGCCAGCAGTTCGGACAGGGGAAGAGATACGCAGTATTTT	TRBD1	TRBV28	TRBJ2-3	NA
CSTTGGGEQYF	TGCAGTACTACAGGGGGAGGCGAGCAGTACTTC	TRBD1	TRBV20-1	TRBJ2-7	NA
CASNQGPSSYEQYF	TGTGCCAGCAACCAGGGCCCCAGCTCCTACGAGCAGTACTTC	NA	TRBV6-5	TRBJ2-7	NA
CASSKQGFTEAFF	TGTGCCAGCAGTAAACAGGGTTTCACTGAAGCTTTCTTT	NA	TRBV6-5	TRBJ1-1	NA
CASSLVASPGELFF	TGTGCCAGCAGCTTAGTGGCTAGCCCCGGGGAGCTGTTTTTT	NA	TRBV11-2	TRBJ2-2	NA
CASSPGYQGEQYF	TGTGCCAGTTCCCCTGGGTATCAGGGAGAGCAGTACTTC	NA	TRBV7-3	TRBJ2-7	NA
CASNGGRADTQYF	TGTGCCAGTAACGGCGGGAGAGCAGATACGCAGTATTTT	TRBD2	TRBV19	TRBJ2-3	NA